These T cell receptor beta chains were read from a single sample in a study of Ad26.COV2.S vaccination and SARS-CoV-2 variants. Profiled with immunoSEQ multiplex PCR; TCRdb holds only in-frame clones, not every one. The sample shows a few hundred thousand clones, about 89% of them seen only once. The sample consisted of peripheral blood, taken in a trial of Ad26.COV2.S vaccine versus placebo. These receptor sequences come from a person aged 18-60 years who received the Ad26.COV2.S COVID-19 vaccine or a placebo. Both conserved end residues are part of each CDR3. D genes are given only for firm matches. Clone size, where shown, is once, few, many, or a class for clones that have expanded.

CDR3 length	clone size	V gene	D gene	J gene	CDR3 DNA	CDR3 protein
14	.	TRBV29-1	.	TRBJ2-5	TGCAGCGTTGATGCTTCCGGGGTCCAAGAGACCCAGTACTTC	CSVDASGVQETQYF
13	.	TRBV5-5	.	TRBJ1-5	TGTGCCAGCAGTCAAAATAGCAATCAGCCCCAGCATTTT	CASSQNSNQPQHF
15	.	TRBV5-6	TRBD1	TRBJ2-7	TGTGCCAGCAGCTTGGTGGGACAGGGGGGGAACGAGCAGTACTTC	CASSLVGQGGNEQYF
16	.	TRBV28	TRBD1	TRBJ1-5	TGTGCCAGCAGTCGAACAGGGGGCAGTAGCAATCAGCCCCAGCATTTT	CASSRTGGSSNQPQHF
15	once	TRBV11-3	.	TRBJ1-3	TGTGCCAGCAGCTTAGGTCCGACGAATGGAAACACCATATATTTT	CASSLGPTNGNTIYF
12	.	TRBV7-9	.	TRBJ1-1	TGTGCCAGCACCCCTGGGCAGGCTGAAGCTTTCTTT	CASTPGQAEAFF
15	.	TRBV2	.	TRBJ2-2	TGTGCCAGCAGTAGGGACAACTCGAACACCGGGGAGCTGTTTTTT	CASSRDNSNTGELFF
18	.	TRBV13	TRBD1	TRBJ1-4	TGTGCCAGCAGCACCCGGACAGGGGGCATCGCAACTAATGAAAAACTGTTTTTT	CASSTRTGGIATNEKLFF
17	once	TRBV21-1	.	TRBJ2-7	TGTGCCAGCAGCAAAGAACTCCCCGGGCAGGGGGCGTACGAGCAGTACTTC	CASSKELPGQGAYEQYF
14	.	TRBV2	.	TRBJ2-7	TGTGCCAGCAGTGTTGAGGGAGTCAAGGGGGAGCAGTACTTC	CASSVEGVKGEQYF
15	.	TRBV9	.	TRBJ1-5	TGTGCCAGCAGCGTAGGTTCAGGAAGCAATCAGCCCCAGCATTTT	CASSVGSGSNQPQHF
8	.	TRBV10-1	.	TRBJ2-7	TGCGCCAGAGCCCCCCGGTACTTC	CARAPRYF
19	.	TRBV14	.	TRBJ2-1	TGTGCCAGCAGCCAAGGCTCCTTCCGAGTAGCGGACTCCTACAATGAGCAGTTCTTC	CASSQGSFRVADSYNEQFF
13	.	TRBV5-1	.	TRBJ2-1	TGCGCCAGCAGGAGGGGGACCCTGGATGAGCAGTTCTTC	CASRRGTLDEQFF
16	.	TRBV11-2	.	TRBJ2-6	TGTGCCAGCAGCTTATTAGGGGTCTCTGGGGCCAACGTCCTGACTTTC	CASSLLGVSGANVLTF
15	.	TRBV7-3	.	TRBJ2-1	TGTGCCAGCAGCCAACTACCGAGCTCCTACAATGAGCAGTTCTTC	CASSQLPSSYNEQFF
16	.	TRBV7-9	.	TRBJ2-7	TGTGCCAGCAGCCCTACTATCCGGGACTGGACCTACGAGCAGTACTTC	CASSPTIRDWTYEQYF
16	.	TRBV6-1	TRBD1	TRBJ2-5	TGTGCCAGCAGTGGAGTGGACAGGGGGTATCAAGAGACCCAGTACTTC	CASSGVDRGYQETQYF
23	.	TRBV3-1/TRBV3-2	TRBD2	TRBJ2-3	TGTGCCAGCAGCCACTTTAACACGGGACATTGTGGCCCGGGGGGGTGGGGGACAGATACGCAGTATTTT	CASSHFNTGHCGPGGWGTDTQYF
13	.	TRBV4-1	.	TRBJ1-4	TGCGCCAGCAGCCAAGTCCAGAATGAAAAACTGTTTTTT	CASSQVQNEKLFF
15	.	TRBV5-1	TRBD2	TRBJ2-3	TGCGCCAGCAGGAGACTAGCGGGGAGCACAGATACGCAGTATTTT	CASRRLAGSTDTQYF
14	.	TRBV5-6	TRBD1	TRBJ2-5	TGTGCCAGCAGCTTGCTGAGGGACAGGGAGACCCAGTACTTC	CASSLLRDRETQYF
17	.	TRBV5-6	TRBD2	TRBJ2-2	TGTGCCAGCAGCCCCCGGGGACTAGCGGCAAACACCGGGGAGCTGTTTTTT	CASSPRGLAANTGELFF
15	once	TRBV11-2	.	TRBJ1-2	TGTGCCAGCAGCCCAACCCGAGGGACCGGCGGTGGCTACACCTTC	CASSPTRGTGGGYTF
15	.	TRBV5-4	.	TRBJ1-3	TGTGCCAGCAGCCAAACCGGCTACTCTGGAAACACCATATATTTT	CASSQTGYSGNTIYF
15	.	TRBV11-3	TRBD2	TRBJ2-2	TGTGCCAGCAGCCCTATCGGGGGGGTTACCGGGGAGCTGTTTTTT	CASSPIGGVTGELFF
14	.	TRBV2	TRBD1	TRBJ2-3	TGTGCCAGCAGTGGGACAGGGGGAACAGATACGCAGTATTTT	CASSGTGGTDTQYF
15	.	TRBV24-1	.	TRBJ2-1	TGTGCCACCAGTTCCACATGGACGGGAGACAATGAGCAGTTCTTC	CATSSTWTGDNEQFF
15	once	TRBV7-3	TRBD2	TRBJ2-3	TGTGCCAGCAGCCTGACTAGCGGGAGCACAGATACGCAGTATTTT	CASSLTSGSTDTQYF
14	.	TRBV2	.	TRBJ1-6	TGTGCCAGCAGAGCAGATCTATTTAATTCACCCCTCCACTTT	CASRADLFNSPLHF
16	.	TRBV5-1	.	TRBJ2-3	TGCGCCAGCAGCGCCGGGGGCGGGAGTGGCACAGATACGCAGTATTTT	CASSAGGGSGTDTQYF
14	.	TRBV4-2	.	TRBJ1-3	TGTGCCAGCAGCCAAGACAGTGTTGGAAACACCATATATTTT	CASSQDSVGNTIYF
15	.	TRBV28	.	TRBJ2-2	TGTGCCAGCAGTTTCCGTGCCAGACACACCGGGGAGCTGTTTTTT	CASSFRARHTGELFF
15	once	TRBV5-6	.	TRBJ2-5	TGTGCCAGCAGCTTGAGTGTCCCCATGCGGGAGACCCAGTACTTC	CASSLSVPMRETQYF
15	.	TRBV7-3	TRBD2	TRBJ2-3	TGTGCCAGCAGCCGGACTAGTTTTCTCACAGATACGCAGTATTTT	CASSRTSFLTDTQYF
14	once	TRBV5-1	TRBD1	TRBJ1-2	TGCGCCAGCAGCTTGCAACAGGGGACCTATGGCTACACCTTC	CASSLQQGTYGYTF
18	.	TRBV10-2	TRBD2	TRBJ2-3	TGCGCCAGCAGTTCCGGACTAGCGGGAACAGCATTCACAGATACGCAGTATTTT	CASSSGLAGTAFTDTQYF
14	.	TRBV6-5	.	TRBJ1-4	TGTGCCAGCAATTGGGGGTCAACTAATGAAAAACTGTTTTTT	CASNWGSTNEKLFF
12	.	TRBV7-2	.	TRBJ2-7	TGTGCCAGCAGCTTAACGACCTACGAGCAGTACTTC	CASSLTTYEQYF
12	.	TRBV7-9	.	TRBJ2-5	TGTGCCAGCAGTCTCACCGAAGAGACCCAGTACTTC	CASSLTEETQYF
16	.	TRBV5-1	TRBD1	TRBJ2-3	TGCGCCAGCAGCCTCCTGGGGACAGGGCACACAGATACGCAGTATTTT	CASSLLGTGHTDTQYF
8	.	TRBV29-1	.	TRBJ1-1	TGCAGCGTTGAAGAAGCTTTCTTT	CSVEEAFF
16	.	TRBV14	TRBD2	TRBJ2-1	TGTGCCAGCAGCCAAGATATAACTAGCGGGAGAAGCGAGCAGTTCTTC	CASSQDITSGRSEQFF
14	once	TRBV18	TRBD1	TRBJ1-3	TGTGCCAGCTCACCACCTACAGGGGTCAACACCATATATTTT	CASSPPTGVNTIYF
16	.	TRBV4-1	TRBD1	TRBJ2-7	TGCGCCAGCAGCCAAGTTAAGACAGGGGGGACCTACGAGCAGTACTTC	CASSQVKTGGTYEQYF
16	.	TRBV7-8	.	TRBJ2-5	TGTGCCAGCAGCCCCGGAAGGCGACCCCACCAAGAGACCCAGTACTTC	CASSPGRRPHQETQYF
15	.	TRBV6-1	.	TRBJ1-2	TGTGCCAGCAGTGAAAACTCGAATCTGTACTATGGCTACACCTTC	CASSENSNLYYGYTF
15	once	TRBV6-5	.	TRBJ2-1	TGTGCCAGCAGTTACGAGGGTGCTGGATACAATGAGCAGTTCTTC	CASSYEGAGYNEQFF
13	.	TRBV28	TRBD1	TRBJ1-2	TGTGCCAGCAGTTTACAGGGGGCGAGTGGCTACACCTTC	CASSLQGASGYTF
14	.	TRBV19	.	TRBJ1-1	TGTGCCAGTAGTATTACAGGGATGAACACTGAAGCTTTCTTT	CASSITGMNTEAFF
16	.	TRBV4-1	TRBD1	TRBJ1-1	TGCGCCAGCAGCCAAGTTGCGGGACAGGGGGTCACAGAAGCTTTCTTT	CASSQVAGQGVTEAFF
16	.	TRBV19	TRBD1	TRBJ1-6	TGTGCCAGTAGTATAGGCAGGGGGACCTATAATTCACCCCTCCACTTT	CASSIGRGTYNSPLHF